Below, one TCR beta chain is given with its context. Its antigen remains unidentified. This sample was taken from a study of T cell responses to AZD1222 COVID-19 vaccine. Study overall: The study pooled second doses at about 4 or about 12 weeks. Study results and limitations: Baseline seropositivity occurred in only a handful of AZD1222 recipients. No day 14 peak samples; only post-peak repertoires were characterized.

Clones were sequenced by immunoSEQ multiplex PCR, and TCRdb holds only the in-frame ones, with some missing. This table holds some 19,000 clones, 65% to 90% found once. The CDR3 runs 15 residues. Per germline, CDR1 KGHDR and CDR2 SFDVKD. Trimming cost V 4 bases and J 3 bases, with 12 bases left between them. Specimen: peripheral blood, collected on day 0 of AZD1222 vaccination. The chain is built from TRBV24-1 and TRBJ2-1; possibly TRBD2 for D (6 bases). The sequence was collected from an adult in good health. The DNA for the CDR3 is TGTGCCACCAGTGACACTAAGGACTACTACAATGAGCAGTTCTTC. Translating it yields CATSDTKDYYNEQFF.